This T cell receptor (beta chain) was captured in a study of technical replicates of blood from a handful of donors. The protocol was immunoSEQ multiplex PCR, while the TCRdb copy is restricted to in-frame clones and leaves out a portion. The sample has some 76,000 clones, 94% seen once; the top ten hold approximately 0.4%. Sequencing was done on a sample of T cells isolated from PBMCs. The origin of this receptor is a human donor in good health.

Written as DNA, the CDR3 is TGCGCCAGCAGTCTGACTAGCGGAACCTACGAGCAGTACTTC. This encodes CASSLTSGTYEQYF. The genes are TRBV4-1 and TRBJ2-7; the match to TRBD2 covers 9 bases. CDR1 and CDR2 from the germline V gene are MGHRA and YSYEKL. Unmatched junction bases numbered 5, after V lost 6 bases and J lost 2 bases. The CDR3 sequence is 14 residues long.